This TCR beta chain derives from a study of regulatory T cells in long-lasting Graves disease. For TCR beta, libraries came from iRepertoire HTBI primers and Arm-PCR of CDR3 regions. TCRdb reprocessed the multiplex PCR reads with MiXCR, giving one entry per CDR3 protein. The sample yields 620,000 or so distinct CDR3 sequences, 16% seen once. Trimming took 4 bases from V and 2 from J; bases not matched to a gene: 11. The CDR3 spans 17 residues. Germline CDR1 and CDR2: SGDLS and YYNGEE. Time point meaning: newly diagnosed GD, antithyroid drugs for less than 3 months. Following extraction of RNA from PBMCs, that RNA was used to make the TCR library. Separately, the same data were catalogued under a study of T cells in Graves' hyperthyroidism and ophthalmopathy.

The J gene is TRBJ2-3, the V gene TRBV9; 9 nucleotides agree with TRBD2. Sequencing was performed on peripheral blood mononuclear cells (PBMCs), taken at new diagnosis, from a patient treated with antithyroid drugs. The source of this sequence is a woman in her 30s with Graves disease. The CDR3 here is CASSLSPRTSVTDTQYF. Here the CDR3 DNA reads TGTGCCAGCAGCTTAAGCCCCCGGACTAGCGTCACAGATACGCAGTATTTT.